The sequence of this T cell receptor (beta chain) was determined in a study of cytomegalovirus exposure and HLA in healthy donors. The PCR made use of 60 Vbeta and 13 Jbeta primers. Some clones are missing from TCRdb's copy, which holds only in-frame ones; the method was immunoSEQ multiplex PCR. The table lists hundreds of thousands of clones, around two thirds of them singletons. Losses at the gene ends were 6 bases for V and 6 bases for J; bases not matched to a gene: 5. The CDR3 consists of 13 residues. Germline-derived CDR1 and CDR2 are MRHNA and SNTAGT. The origin of this receptor is a female donor in good health and CMV-seronegative. The source material was PBMCs. This chain joins TRBV6-4 and TRBJ1-2, with TRBD1 matching over 9 bases. CDR3 sequence: CASRQQGANGYTF. CDR3 nucleotides: TGTGCCAGCAGGCAACAGGGGGCCAATGGCTACACCTTC.